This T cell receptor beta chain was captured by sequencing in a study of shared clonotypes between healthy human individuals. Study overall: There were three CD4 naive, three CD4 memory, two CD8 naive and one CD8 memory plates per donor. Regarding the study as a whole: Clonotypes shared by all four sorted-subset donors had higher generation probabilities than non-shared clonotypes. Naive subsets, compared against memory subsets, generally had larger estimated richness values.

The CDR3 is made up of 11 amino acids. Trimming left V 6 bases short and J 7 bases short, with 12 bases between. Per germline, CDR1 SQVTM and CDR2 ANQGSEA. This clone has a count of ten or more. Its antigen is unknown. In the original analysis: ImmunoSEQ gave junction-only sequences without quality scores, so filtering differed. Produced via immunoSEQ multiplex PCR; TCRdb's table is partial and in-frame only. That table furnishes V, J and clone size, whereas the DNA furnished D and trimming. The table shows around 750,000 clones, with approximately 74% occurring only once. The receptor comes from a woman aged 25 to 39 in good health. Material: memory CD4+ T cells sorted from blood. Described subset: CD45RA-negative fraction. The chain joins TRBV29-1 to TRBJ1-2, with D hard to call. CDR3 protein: CSVQIAGGYTF. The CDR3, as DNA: TGCAGCGTCCAAATCGCGGGTGGCTACACCTTC.